The 30 T cell receptor beta chains presented below share a single source sample, sequenced in a study of blood T cell repertoires in COVID-19. Libraries were prepared by immunoSEQ multiplex PCR; TCRdb keeps only in-frame clonotypes and omits some of them. Among some 300,000 clones listed, 90% to 95% were seen once. Sequenced sample: PBMCs or T cells enriched from blood (not recorded which). The receptors here all came from a woman between 25 and 40 years old who had been exposed to COVID-19.

V is TRBV6-2 or TRBV6-3 and J is TRBJ2-7, with TRBD1 matching 11 bases. Trimming took 5 bases from V and 2 from J; bases not matched to a gene: 2. The CDR3 runs to 14 residues. CDR1 and CDR2 (germline): MNHEY, SVGEGT. DNA for the CDR3: TGTGCCAGCAGTCCGGGACAGGGGGCCTACGAGCAGTACTTC. Translated: CASSPGQGAYEQYF.

The CDR3 DNA reads TGTGCCAGTACGCGACTAGCGGGGGGTATGGATGAGCAGTTCTTC. Its protein is CASTRLAGGMDEQFF. The J gene is TRBJ2-1, the V gene TRBV18; 13 nucleotides line up with TRBD2. This CDR3 region has 15 residues. Germline assignment: CDR1 KGHSH and CDR2 LQKENI. The V segment lost 9 bases and the J segment 8 bases; nucleotides outside the gene matches: 10.

Turning to this clone: One end of the junction varies from germline; a read error may be responsible. The chain employs TRBV6-5 and TRBJ1-1; D remains ambiguous. The CDR3 length is 11 residues. CDR1 and CDR2 from the germline V gene are MNHEY and SVGAGI. This CDR3 is CASSSRTEAFF. The CDR3 bases are TGTGCCAGCAGTTCCAGGACTGAGGCTTTCTTT.

The rearrangement joins TRBV11-2 to TRBJ1-2; 10 bases are shared with TRBD1. CDR3 length: 14 residues. The V segment lost 5 bases and the J segment 7 bases; nucleotides outside the gene matches: 7. Germline CDR1 and CDR2: SGHAT and FQNNGV. In DNA, the CDR3 is TGTGCCAGCAGCACACCCCGGACAGGGGGTGGCTACACCTTC. Amino acid sequence: CASSTPRTGGGYTF.

The chain recombines TRBV4-1 with TRBJ1-2; TRBD1 agrees at 7 bases. The CDR3 has 18 amino acids. V was pared by 2 bases and J by 1 base, with 13 bases of the junction left unmatched. Germline-derived CDR1 and CDR2 are MGHRA and YSYEKL. The CDR3 loop is CASSQYEGATGNNYGYTF. The CDR3 nucleotides are TGCGCCAGCAGCCAATACGAGGGGGCGACAGGGAATAACTATGGCTACACCTTC.

V and J are TRBV5-5 and TRBJ1-2; a possible D gene is TRBD1 (6 bases). Trimming shortened V by 3 bases and J by 6 bases, and 15 bases separated the two germline ends. The germline V gene encodes CDR1 SGHKS and CDR2 YYEKEE (reference sequence). The CDR3 is 14 amino acids. The DNA of the CDR3 is TGTGCCAGCAGCTGGGGTTCAGGGGACAATGGCTACACCTTC. Translated: CASSWGSGDNGYTF.

This rearrangement joins TRBV2 to TRBJ1-6; 9 bases map to TRBD1. The germline CDR1 and CDR2 sequences are SNHLY and FYNNEI. J gave up 7 bases and V 6 bases, and 7 bases lay outside the gene matches. CDR3 length: 15 amino acids. Written as DNA, the CDR3 is TGTGCCAGCAGCGGGCGGGGACAGGGCAATTCACCCCTCCACTTT. The encoded protein is CASSGRGQGNSPLHF.

This chain links TRBV6-5 with TRBJ1-5, with D possibly TRBD1 on 6 matching bases. CDR3 size: 13 residues. Germline CDR1 and CDR2: MNHEY and SVGAGI. V was pared by 5 bases and J by 6 bases, with 11 bases between. The CDR3 is CASSHREGQPQHF. As DNA, the CDR3 is TGTGCCAGCAGTCACAGGGAGGGTCAGCCCCAGCATTTT.

The chain uses TRBV20-1 and TRBJ1-2; TRBD1 matches at 8 bases. With 3 bases clipped from V and 0 bases from J, the junction kept 6 bases outside the gene matches. The CDR3 is 15 residues long. The germline gives CDR1 DFQATT, CDR2 SNEGSKA (reference sequence). In DNA, the CDR3 is TGCAGTGCTAGTCAGGGGGCCAATCCTAACTATGGCTACACCTTC. It translates to CSASQGANPNYGYTF.

The chain combines TRBV27 with TRBJ1-5; D is undetermined. The ends were cut back, 4 bases at V and 3 bases at J, with 16 bases in the middle. CDR3 length equals 16 residues. Germline loops: CDR1 MNHEY, CDR2 SMNVEV (reference sequence). CDR3 in DNA: TGTGCCAGCAGTTCGACGACTGGAACCTACAATCAGCCCCAGCATTTT. Protein product: CASSSTTGTYNQPQHF.

J is TRBJ2-1 and V is TRBV9; 11 bases align to TRBD1. The CDR3 totals 17 residues. The V gene end was trimmed by 2 bases and the J gene end by 5 bases; junction bases not matched to a gene: 9. Germline V gene lookup returns CDR1 SGDLS and CDR2 YYNGEE. The CDR3 is CASSVGTGGQRNNEQFF. DNA for the CDR3: TGTGCCAGCAGCGTGGGGACAGGGGGTCAAAGGAACAATGAGCAGTTCTTC.

The chain recombines TRBV10-1 with TRBJ1-1, with 8 bases identical to TRBD1. There are 13 residues in the CDR3. CDR1 and CDR2 from the germline V gene are WNHNN and SYGVQD (reference sequence). V shed 6 bases and J 5 bases; nucleotides not matched to a gene: 5. CDR3 loop: CASRQQGGTEAFF. The CDR3 nucleotides read TGCGCCAGCAGGCAACAGGGGGGGACTGAAGCTTTCTTT.

This clone was recorded a few times. The chain has TRBV6-5 and TRBJ1-3; D uncertain. The V gene's germline CDR1 is MNHEY and CDR2 SVGAGI. V was pared by 6 bases and J by 0 bases, with 9 bases between. The CDR3 has 14 amino acids. Written as DNA, the CDR3 is TGTGCCAGCAGCCTGACTATCTCTGGAAACACCATATATTTT. Translation gives CASSLTISGNTIYF.

This chain connects TRBV5-6 to TRBJ2-7; 12 nucleotides agree with TRBD1. The V segment lost 2 bases and the J segment 9 bases; nucleotides outside the gene matches: 6. Germline values: CDR1 SGHDT, CDR2 YYEEEE. This CDR3 region has 14 residues. The CDR3 nucleotides read TGTGCCAGCAGCTTTGCGGGACAGGGGGCAAGGCAGTACTTC. It is translated as CASSFAGQGARQYF.

This sequence joins TRBV19 and TRBJ1-4; D gene uncertain. Germline CDR1 reads LNHDA; CDR2 reads SQIVND (reference sequence). Trimming pared 5 bases from V and 10 bases from J, leaving 20 bases between. CDR3 size: 15 residues. The CDR3: CASSPPPISTGKLFF. CDR3 nucleotide sequence: TGTGCCAGTAGTCCCCCCCCCATTTCGACTGGAAAACTGTTTTTT.

CDR3 nucleotides: TGTGCCAGCAGCTCATATAAGGGGTTCCAAGAGACCCAGTACTTC. It yields the protein CASSSYKGFQETQYF. The chain is built from TRBV7-2 and TRBJ2-5; a possible D gene is TRBD1 (5 bases). V dropped 4 bases and J dropped 1 base, with 13 bases sitting between them. CDR1 and CDR2 from the germline V gene are SGHTA and FQGNSA. This CDR3 is built from 15 residues. The full variable domain, completed using reference TRBV7-2 and TRBJ2-5, is GAGVSQSPSNKVTEKGKDVELRCDPISGHTALYWYRQSLGQGLEFLIYFQGNSAPDKSGLPSDRFSAERTGGSVSTLTIQRTQQEDSAVYLCASSSYKGFQETQYFGPGTRLLVL.

In this sample, this clone turned up once. The rearrangement links TRBV5-1 to TRBJ1-2; 8 bases are shared with TRBD1. CDR1 is SGHRS and CDR2 is YFSETQ in the germline V gene. V dropped 5 bases and J dropped 1; count of bases not matched to a gene: 13. This CDR3 is built from 17 residues. CDR3 nucleotides: TGCGCCAGCAGTCCCCTTTACCAGGGGGCCCGTAACTATGGCTACACCTTC. It encodes CASSPLYQGARNYGYTF.

J is TRBJ2-7 and V is TRBV20-1; 8 bases map to TRBD1. The CDR3 runs to 13 residues. CDR1 is DFQATT and CDR2 is SNEGSKA in the germline V gene (reference sequence). The J segment lost 3 bases and the V segment lost 3 bases, leaving 4 bases of the junction unmatched. CDR3 in amino acids: CSASRDRRYEQYF. CDR3 DNA: TGCAGTGCTAGTCGGGACAGGCGCTACGAGCAGTACTTC.

The chain carries TRBV19 and TRBJ2-7; maybe TRBD2 (5 bases). Trimming took 3 bases from V and 6 from J, leaving 12 bases between them. This CDR3 is built from 13 residues. Germline V lookup: CDR1 LNHDA, CDR2 SQIVND (reference sequence). The CDR3 region is CASSIGPTSEQYF. For the CDR3, the DNA is TGTGCCAGTAGTATCGGTCCAACTAGCGAGCAGTACTTC.

V is TRBV9 and J is TRBJ2-7; D gene ambiguous. Germline-derived CDR1 and CDR2 are SGDLS and YYNGEE. The germline V and J ends were trimmed by 4 bases and 3 bases, with 8 bases remaining between them. The CDR3 covers 12 residues. The CDR3 DNA reads TGTGCCAGCAGCTCCGGTGGCTACGAGCAGTACTTC. Its protein is CASSSGGYEQYF.

V is TRBV6-5 and J is TRBJ1-1, with 9 bases identical to TRBD1. The CDR3 consists of 15 residues. Looked up from germline, CDR1 is MNHEY and CDR2 is SVGAGI. Trimming at V came to 5 bases and at J to 3 bases, leaving 7 bases not matched to a gene. This CDR3 reads CASSPGTGSYTEAFF. The CDR3 DNA is TGTGCCAGCAGTCCCGGGACAGGGTCCTACACTGAAGCTTTCTTT.

The chain combines TRBV5-1 with TRBJ2-7; D is ambiguous. The germline CDR1 and CDR2 sequences are SGHRS and YFSETQ. The CDR3 spans 14 residues. V was cut by 0 bases and J by 1 base, with 8 bases left in between. The CDR3 DNA follows: TGCGCCAGCAGCTTGGTGCCTAGTTCCTACGAGCAGTACTTC. Protein sequence: CASSLVPSSYEQYF.

V usage is TRBV5-4 and J usage is TRBJ1-1, with TRBD1 matching 7 bases. Germline-derived CDR1 and CDR2 are SGHNT and YYREEE (reference sequence). The CDR3 covers 14 residues. V trimming: 4 bases; J trimming: 2 bases; junction bases outside the gene matches: 5. As DNA, the CDR3 is TGTGCCAGCAGCGCGGGACAGAGAAACACTGAAGCTTTCTTT. It is translated as CASSAGQRNTEAFF. Supplemented by reference TRBV5-4 and TRBJ1-1, the full variable domain reads ETGVTQSPTHLIKTRGQQVTLRCSSQSGHNTVSWYQQALGQGPQFIFQYYREEENGRGNFPPRFSGLQFPNYSSELNVNALELDDSALYLCASSAGQRNTEAFFGQGTRLTVV.

CDR3 loop: CASSKGFFSTDTQYF. In DNA form, the CDR3 reads TGTGCCAGCAGCAAGGGGTTTTTCAGCACAGATACGCAGTATTTT. V usage is TRBV27 and J usage is TRBJ2-3; possible D gene TRBD1, 5 bases. V lost 6 bases, J lost 0 bases, and 13 bases lay in between. There are 15 residues in the CDR3. Germline V gene lookup returns CDR1 MNHEY and CDR2 SMNVEV (reference sequence).

In the case of this clone: Other DNA sequences within the sample encode an identical CDR3. The V call is TRBV3-1 (or the pseudogene TRBV3-2), the J call TRBJ1-6; D call uncertain. The CDR3 is 13 residues long. Germline assignment: CDR1 LGHDT and CDR2 YNNKEL (reference sequence). Trimming removed 2 bases from V and 10 bases from J, with 9 bases in between. CDR3 protein: CASSQSRESPLHF. CDR3 DNA sequence: TGTGCCAGCAGCCAAAGTCGGGAGTCACCCCTCCACTTT.

The chain links TRBV7-9 to TRBJ2-7, with TRBD1 identical over 10 bases. V dropped 5 bases and J dropped 2; count of bases not matched to a gene: 3. The CDR3 spans 14 residues. Germline V lookup: CDR1 SEHNR, CDR2 FQNEAQ (reference sequence). CDR3 amino acids: CASSVGQGTYEQYF. DNA of the CDR3: TGTGCCAGCAGCGTGGGACAGGGGACCTACGAGCAGTACTTC.

The chain employs TRBV4-1 and TRBJ2-1, with D tentatively TRBD2 (6 bases). Deletions cut 0 bases from V and 6 bases from J, with 21 bases between. The CDR3 spans 18 residues. Germline values: CDR1 MGHRA, CDR2 YSYEKL. The CDR3 is CASSQEPPTSSQANEQFF. The CDR3 DNA reads as TGCGCCAGCAGCCAAGAGCCGCCGACTAGTTCCCAAGCCAATGAGCAGTTCTTC.

V is TRBV7-9 and J is TRBJ1-3; D is undetermined. CDR1 is SEHNR and CDR2 is FQNEAQ in the germline V gene (reference sequence). The CDR3 spans 17 residues. V was clipped by 4 bases and J by 0 bases, with 16 bases between them. DNA for the CDR3: TGTGCCAGCAGCTCGAGATCGGTACTTTCCTCTGGAAACACCATATATTTT. This sequence encodes CASSSRSVLSSGNTIYF.

J is TRBJ1-1 and V is TRBV5-5; D not resolved. Trimming cost V 2 bases and J 1 base, with 6 bases left between them. CDR1 and CDR2 (germline): SGHKS, YYEKEE (reference sequence). The CDR3 length is 13 residues. The CDR3 loop is CASSLGGNTEAFF. The CDR3 region has the DNA TGTGCCAGCAGCTTAGGCGGGAACACTGAAGCTTTCTTT.

The chain recombines TRBV5-1 with TRBJ1-3; 7 nucleotides agree with TRBD1. The J segment lost 4 bases and the V segment lost 4 bases, leaving 5 bases of the junction unmatched. Germline V gene lookup returns CDR1 SGHRS and CDR2 YFSETQ. The CDR3 is 14 amino acids. This CDR3 reads CASSPGTVGNTIYF. CDR3 DNA: TGCGCCAGCAGCCCCGGGACAGTCGGAAACACCATATATTTT.